The count of the clone carrying this TCR beta chain is one. Trimming removed 4 bases from V and 7 bases from J, with 19 bases in between. The length of the CDR3 is 15 residues. Germline CDR1 SGHDN, CDR2 FVKESK. This specimen comes from a study of Ad26.COV2.S vaccination and SARS-CoV-2 variants. Study-wide background: Ad26.COV2.S was injected intramuscularly once or twice, 56 days apart.

Sequencing used immunoSEQ multiplex PCR; TCRdb keeps in-frame clones, though not all of them. The profile covers roughly 700,000 clones, with 89% appearing a single time and over 1.3% taken by the ten largest. Treatment denoted: 19 received Ad26.COV2.S at low or high dose, single or two shots; 5 received placebo; per-sample allocation not given. After the first vaccine or placebo injection, samples were drawn on day 63. The sequencing here drew on peripheral blood, taken in a trial of Ad26.COV2.S vaccine versus placebo. This receptor was identified in a person between 18 and 65 years old who received the Ad26.COV2.S COVID-19 vaccine or a placebo. This rearrangement joins TRBV14 to TRBJ1-1; D might be TRBD1 (5 bases). DNA of the CDR3: TGTGCCAGCAGCCCACTTCAAAGGGGCAGCTTTGAAGCTTTCTTT. Translating gives CASSPLQRGSFEAFF.